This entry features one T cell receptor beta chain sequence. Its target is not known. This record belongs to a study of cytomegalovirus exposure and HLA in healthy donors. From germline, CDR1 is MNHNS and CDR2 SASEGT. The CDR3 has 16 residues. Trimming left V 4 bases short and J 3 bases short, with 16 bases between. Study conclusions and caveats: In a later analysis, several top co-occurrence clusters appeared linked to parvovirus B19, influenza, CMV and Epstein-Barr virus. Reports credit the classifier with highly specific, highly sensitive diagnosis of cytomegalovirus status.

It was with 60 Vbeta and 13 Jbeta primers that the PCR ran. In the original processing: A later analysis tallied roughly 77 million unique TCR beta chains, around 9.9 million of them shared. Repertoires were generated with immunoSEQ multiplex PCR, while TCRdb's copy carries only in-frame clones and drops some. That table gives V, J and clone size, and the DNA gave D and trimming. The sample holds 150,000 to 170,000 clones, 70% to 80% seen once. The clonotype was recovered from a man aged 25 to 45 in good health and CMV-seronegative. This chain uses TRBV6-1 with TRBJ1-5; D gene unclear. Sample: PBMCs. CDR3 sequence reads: CASSVQFGRNNQPQHF. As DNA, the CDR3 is TGTGCCAGCAGTGTTCAATTTGGCAGAAACAATCAGCCCCAGCATTTT.